This T cell receptor (beta chain) was documented in a study of graft-versus-host responses after intestinal transplantation. Profiling relied on immunoSEQ multiplex PCR, and the TCRdb table lists in-frame clones only, not all of them. The data hold roughly 15,000 clones, with roughly two fifths observed a single time. Irradiated stimulators labeled with violet dye, around 200,000 in number, were plated with around 200,000 CFSE-labeled responders. CDR3 length: 16 residues. Trimming removed 4 bases from V and 0 bases from J, with 16 bases in between. Germline assignment: CDR1 SQVTM and CDR2 ANQGSEA. The source of this sequence is a human patient who received an intestinal transplant. The rearrangement joins TRBV29-1 to TRBJ2-1; maybe TRBD2 (5 bases). This material consisted of alloreactive CD8+ T cells from a mixed lymphocyte reaction culture, taken before intestinal transplant. The subset was: CFSE-low proliferating T cells sorted from roughly six-day pre-transplant mixed lymphocyte reaction (GvH or HvG direction). CDR3 sequence: CSVGPGKRSSYNEQFF. In nucleotides, the CDR3 is TGCAGCGTTGGTCCCGGGAAGCGGAGCTCCTACAATGAGCAGTTCTTC.